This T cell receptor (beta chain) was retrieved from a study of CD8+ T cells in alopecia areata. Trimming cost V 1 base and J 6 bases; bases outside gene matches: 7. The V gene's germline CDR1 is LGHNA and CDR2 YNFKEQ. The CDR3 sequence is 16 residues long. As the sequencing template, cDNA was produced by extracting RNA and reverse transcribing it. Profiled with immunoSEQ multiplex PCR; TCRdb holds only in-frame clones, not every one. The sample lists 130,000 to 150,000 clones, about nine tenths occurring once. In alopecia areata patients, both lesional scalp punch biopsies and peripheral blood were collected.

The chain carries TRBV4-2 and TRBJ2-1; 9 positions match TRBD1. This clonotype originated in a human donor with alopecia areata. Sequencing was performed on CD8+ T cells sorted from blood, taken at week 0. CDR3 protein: CASSQAGTGTVNEQFF. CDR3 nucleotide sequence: TGTGCCAGCAGCCAAGCCGGGACAGGGACCGTCAATGAGCAGTTCTTC.